This TCR beta chain came from a study of immune cell composition in non-small cell lung cancer. The normal lung sample lay at least 3 cm, and maximally far, from the tumour. This CDR3 is built from 16 residues. With V trimmed by 5 bases and J by 2 bases, 9 bases remained unmatched. In germline, CDR1 is MNHEY, CDR2 SMNVEV (reference sequence). This table comes from immunoSEQ multiplex PCR, and its TCRdb copy is limited to in-frame clones, with some not included. The sample has around 380 clones; nearly 75% are singletons. Study-level results: Clones >0.5% enriched in tumour were rarer in adenocarcinoma (around 33%) than squamous (about 80%). Tumour TCR-beta clonality was not significantly tied to smoking pack-years.

To note about this clone: What it recognizes is unknown.

The sequencing sample was made of non-adjacent lung tissue. The clonotype was recovered from a human donor with non-small cell lung cancer. The chain carries TRBV27 and TRBJ2-1, with TRBD2 identical over 7 bases. The CDR3 protein is CASSSGAGRTYNEQFF. CDR3 DNA sequence: TGTGCCAGCAGTAGCGGGGCCGGTAGGACCTACAATGAGCAGTTCTTC.